Below are 18 T cell receptor beta chains sequenced from a single sample in a study of shared clonotypes between healthy human individuals. Assay used: immunoSEQ multiplex PCR; TCRdb lists only in-frame clones, some missing. The sample lists roughly 760,000 clones, over 65% occurring once. Sequenced: memory CD4+ T cells sorted from blood. Subset given: CD45RA-negative fraction. The source is a woman aged 30 to 39 in good health.

V gene TRBV5-4 combines with J gene TRBJ1-1; D possibly corresponds to TRBD1 (5 bases). V was trimmed by 7 bases and J by 2 bases, leaving 18 bases between them. The CDR3 totals 15 residues. CDR1 and CDR2 (germline): SGHNT, YYREEE (reference sequence). CDR3 coding DNA: TGTGCCAGCCATTGGGGGAGGGGCGTTAACACTGAAGCTTTCTTT. Protein product: CASHWGRGVNTEAFF.

The V call is TRBV5-6, the J call TRBJ2-7; D is uncertain. The V gene's germline CDR1 is SGHDT and CDR2 YYEEEE. V lost 1 base to trimming and J lost 3 bases, with 8 bases between them. This CDR3 contains 13 residues. The CDR3 DNA reads as TGTGCCAGCAGCTTGTGGTCTAGCTACGAGCAGTACTTC. Translated, it gives CASSLWSSYEQYF.

There are a few counts of this clone. Here the CDR3 reads CASSPGPSWNTEAFF. CDR3 nucleotide sequence: TGTGCCAGCAGTCCGGGACCCTCTTGGAACACTGAAGCTTTCTTT. The chain employs TRBV27 and TRBJ1-1, with D possibly being TRBD1 (5 bases). CDR1 is MNHEY, CDR2 SMNVEV, per germline (reference sequence). This CDR3 has 15 residues. V shed 5 bases and J shed 1 base, with 14 bases lying between them.

The rearrangement joins TRBV6-5 to TRBJ2-7, with D perhaps matching TRBD2 (6 bases). Trimming removed 4 bases at V and 6 bases at J, with 16 bases between. Germline V gives CDR1 MNHEY, CDR2 SVGAGI. There are 14 residues in the CDR3. CDR3 protein: CASSSTSWVSEQYF. The CDR3 region has the DNA TGTGCCAGCAGTTCGACTAGTTGGGTATCCGAGCAGTACTTC.

This clone was counted between two and nine times. The genes are TRBV6-5 and TRBJ2-1; 7 bases line up with TRBD1. There are 14 residues in the CDR3. Germline V gene sequence: CDR1 MNHEY, CDR2 SVGAGI. The V segment lost 6 bases and the J segment 4 bases; nucleotides outside the gene matches: 6. The CDR3 is CASRGNRGYNEQFF. CDR3 nucleotides: TGTGCCAGCAGGGGCAACAGGGGTTACAATGAGCAGTTCTTC.

This clone showed up just once. This CDR3 is CASSRDDRGGYTF. The CDR3 region has the DNA TGTGCCAGCAGCCGGGACGACAGGGGGGGCTACACCTTC. The J gene is TRBJ1-2, the V gene TRBV5-4; 9 nucleotides line up with TRBD1. Germline V lookup: CDR1 SGHNT, CDR2 YYREEE (reference sequence). This CDR3 has 13 residues. V trimming: 4 bases; J trimming: 8 bases; junction bases outside the gene matches: 6. Full variable domain (remainder filled in from reference TRBV5-4 and TRBJ1-2): ETGVTQSPTHLIKTRGQQVTLRCSSQSGHNTVSWYQQALGQGPQFIFQYYREEENGRGNFPPRFSGLQFPNYSSELNVNALELDDSALYLCASSRDDRGGYTFGSGTRLTVV.

The sample holds one count of this clone. The chain recombines TRBV14 with TRBJ2-2; 7 bases fit TRBD1. CDR3 length: 14 residues. The V gene's germline CDR1 is SGHDN and CDR2 FVKESK. The V gene end was trimmed by 4 bases and the J gene end by 7 bases; junction bases not matched to a gene: 6. The CDR3 DNA follows: TGTGCCAGCAGCCTCCGGACAGGCGGCGGGGAGCTGTTTTTT. Translation: CASSLRTGGGELFF.

V gene TRBV14 combines with J gene TRBJ2-3, with 13 bases that match TRBD2. The V and J ends lost 4 bases and 2 bases, in that order; junction bases with no gene match: 6. There are 17 residues in the CDR3. Looked up from germline, CDR1 is SGHDN and CDR2 is FVKESK. CDR3 coding DNA: TGTGCCAGCAGCCTGGGACTAGCGGGGCGTTTCACAGATACGCAGTATTTT. Its translation is CASSLGLAGRFTDTQYF.

V gene TRBV30 combines with J gene TRBJ2-1; a possible D gene is TRBD1 (7 bases). The CDR3 totals 15 residues. Trimming stripped 3 bases from V and 1 base from J, with 13 bases between. Germline V gene sequence: CDR1 GTSNPN, CDR2 SVGIG (reference sequence). The CDR3: CAWSPQGTSYNEQFF. The DNA for the CDR3 is TGTGCCTGGAGCCCACAGGGGACTTCCTACAATGAGCAGTTCTTC.

This rearrangement joins TRBV6-4 to TRBJ2-7, with a weak D call TRBD2 (6 bases). Trimming took 10 bases from V and 3 from J, leaving 22 bases between them. Per germline, CDR1 MRHNA and CDR2 SNTAGT. This CDR3 has 15 amino acids. CDR3 sequence reads: CATYGTFSFLYEQYF. The CDR3 nucleotides are TGTGCCACCTACGGGACTTTCTCCTTTCTCTACGAGCAGTACTTC.

The gene calls are TRBV19 and TRBJ2-3; D unresolved. The CDR3 covers 13 residues. Trimming pared 6 bases from V and 2 bases from J, leaving 9 bases between. Looked up from germline, CDR1 is LNHDA and CDR2 is SQIVND (reference sequence). This chain's CDR3 is CASRGRLTDTQYF. Here the CDR3 DNA reads TGTGCCAGTAGGGGCAGGCTCACAGATACGCAGTATTTT.

The chain employs TRBV21-1 and TRBJ1-4. TRBV21-1 is a known pseudogene. The CDR3 sequence is 15 residues long. The CDR3 nucleotides are TGTGCCAGCAGCAGCCGAGCGGTGGCGTGGGAAAAACTGTTTTTT. Its protein product is CASSSRAVAWEKLFF.

V and J are TRBV23-1 and TRBJ1-2, with TRBD1 matching 9 bases. TRBV23-1 is annotated as an ORF whose role is uncertain. The CDR3 is 14 amino acids. V lost 6 bases to trimming and J lost 2 bases; unmatched junction nucleotides: 4. The CDR3 nucleotides are TGCGCCAGCAGCCGGGACAGGGTCAACTATGGCTACACCTTC. Protein sequence: CASSRDRVNYGYTF.

The genes are TRBV5-4 and TRBJ2-7; 7 positions match TRBD2. The germline V gene has CDR1 SGHNT and CDR2 YYREEE (reference sequence). The V segment lost 0 bases and the J segment 3 bases; nucleotides outside the gene matches: 9. The CDR3 is 16 residues long. The CDR3 reads CASSLVGGGIFYEQYF. For the CDR3, the DNA is TGTGCCAGCAGCTTGGTCGGGGGAGGGATATTCTACGAGCAGTACTTC.

This rearrangement joins TRBV28 to TRBJ2-2, with 9 bases fitting TRBD2. From germline, CDR1 is MDHEN and CDR2 SYDVKM. The CDR3 covers 16 residues. V shed 5 bases and J 6 bases; nucleotides not matched to a gene: 10. Written as DNA, the CDR3 is TGTGCCAGCAGTCCAATAGCGGGAGTTACGGCCGGGGAGCTGTTTTTT. It codes for CASSPIAGVTAGELFF.

The J gene is TRBJ1-5, the V gene TRBV7-9, with D possibly matching TRBD1 (6 bases). This CDR3 region has 12 residues. Trimming shortened V by 3 bases and J by 9 bases, and 9 bases separated the two germline ends. Germline CDR1 SEHNR, CDR2 FQNEAQ (reference sequence). CDR3 region: CASSFGGGPQHF. The DNA of the CDR3 is TGTGCCAGCAGCTTCGGAGGGGGGCCCCAGCATTTT.

The genes are TRBV5-1 and TRBJ2-3, with D hard to call. The ends were cut back, 4 bases at V and 4 bases at J, with 7 bases in the middle. The CDR3 runs to 12 residues. CDR1 and CDR2 from the germline V gene are SGHRS and YFSETQ. CDR3 nucleotide sequence: TGCGCCAGCAGCCTGTATTCAGATACGCAGTATTTT. It specifies CASSLYSDTQYF.

The chain uses TRBV28 and TRBJ1-5; no reliable D call. The germline V and J ends were trimmed by 2 bases and 6 bases, with 11 bases remaining between them. Germline CDR1 is MDHEN and CDR2 is SYDVKM. The CDR3 spans 14 residues. CDR3 residues: CASSLKWVLQPQHF. The CDR3 nucleotides read TGTGCCAGCAGTTTAAAGTGGGTTCTTCAGCCCCAGCATTTT.